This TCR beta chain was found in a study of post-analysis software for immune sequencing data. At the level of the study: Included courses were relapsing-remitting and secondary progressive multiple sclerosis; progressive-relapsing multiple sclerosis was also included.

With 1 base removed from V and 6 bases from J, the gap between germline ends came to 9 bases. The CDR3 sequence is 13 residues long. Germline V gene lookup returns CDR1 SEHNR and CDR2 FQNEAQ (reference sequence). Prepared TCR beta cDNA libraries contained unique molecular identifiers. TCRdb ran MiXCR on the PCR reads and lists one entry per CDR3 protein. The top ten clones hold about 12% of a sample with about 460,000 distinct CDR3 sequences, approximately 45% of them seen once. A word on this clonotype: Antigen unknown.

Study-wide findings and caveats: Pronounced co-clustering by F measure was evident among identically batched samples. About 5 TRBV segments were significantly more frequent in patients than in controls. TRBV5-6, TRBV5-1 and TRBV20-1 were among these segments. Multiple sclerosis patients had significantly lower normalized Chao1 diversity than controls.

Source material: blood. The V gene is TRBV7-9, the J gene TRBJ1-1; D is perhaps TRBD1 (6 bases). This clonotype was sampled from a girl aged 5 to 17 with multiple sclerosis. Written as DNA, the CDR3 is TGTGCCAGCAGCTTAGTAGGGGGGCCTGAAGCTTTCTTT. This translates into CASSLVGGPEAFF.